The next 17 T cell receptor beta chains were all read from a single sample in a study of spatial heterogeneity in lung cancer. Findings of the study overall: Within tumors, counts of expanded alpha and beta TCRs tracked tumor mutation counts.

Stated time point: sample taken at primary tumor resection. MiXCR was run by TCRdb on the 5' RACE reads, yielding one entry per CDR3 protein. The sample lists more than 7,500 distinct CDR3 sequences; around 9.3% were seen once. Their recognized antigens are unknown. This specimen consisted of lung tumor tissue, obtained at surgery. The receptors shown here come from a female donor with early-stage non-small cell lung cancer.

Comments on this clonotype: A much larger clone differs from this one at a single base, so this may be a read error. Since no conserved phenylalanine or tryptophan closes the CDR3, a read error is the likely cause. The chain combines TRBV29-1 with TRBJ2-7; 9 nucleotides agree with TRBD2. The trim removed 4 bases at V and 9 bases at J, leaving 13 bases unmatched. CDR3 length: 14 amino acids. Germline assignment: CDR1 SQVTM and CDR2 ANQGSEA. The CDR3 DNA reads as TGCAGCGTTGTTGGCGGGGGGGCCTGGATCGGGCAGTACATC. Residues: CSVVGGGAWIGQYI.

CDR3 nucleotide sequence: TGTGCCATCAGTGAGTCGGGACAGATCTATGGCTACACCTTC. Encoded protein: CAISESGQIYGYTF. The chain uses TRBV10-3 and TRBJ1-2, with 7 bases matching TRBD1. Trimming removed 0 bases from V and 4 bases from J; junction bases left unmatched: 2. This CDR3 region has 14 residues. Germline assignment: CDR1 ENHRY and CDR2 SYGVKD.

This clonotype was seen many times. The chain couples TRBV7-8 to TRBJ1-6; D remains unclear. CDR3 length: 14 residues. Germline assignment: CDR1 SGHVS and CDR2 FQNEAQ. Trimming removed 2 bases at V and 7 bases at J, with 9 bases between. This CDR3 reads CASSLWQTNSPLHF. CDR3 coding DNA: TGTGCCAGCAGCTTATGGCAGACGAATTCACCCCTCCACTTT. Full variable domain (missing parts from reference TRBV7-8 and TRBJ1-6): GAGVSQSPRYKVAKRGQDVALRCDPISGHVSLFWYQQALGQGPEFLTYFQNEAQLDKSGLPSDRFFAERPEGSVSTLKIQRTQQEDSAVYLCASSLWQTNSPLHFGNGTRLTVT.

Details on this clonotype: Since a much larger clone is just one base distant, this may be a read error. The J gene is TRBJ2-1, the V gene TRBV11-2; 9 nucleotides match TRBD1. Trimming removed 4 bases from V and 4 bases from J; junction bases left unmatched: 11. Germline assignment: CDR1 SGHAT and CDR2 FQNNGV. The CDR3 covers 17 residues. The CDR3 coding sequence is TGTGCCAGCAGCTCGGGACAGGGCATATATGGGTACAATGAGCAGTTCTTC. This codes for CASSSGQGIYGYNEQFF.

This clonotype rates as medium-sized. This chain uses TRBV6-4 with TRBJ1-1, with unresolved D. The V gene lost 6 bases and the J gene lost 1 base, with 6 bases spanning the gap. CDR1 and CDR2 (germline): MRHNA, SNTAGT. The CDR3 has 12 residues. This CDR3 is CASSPENTEAFF. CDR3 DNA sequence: TGTGCCAGCAGCCCAGAGAACACTGAAGCTTTCTTT.

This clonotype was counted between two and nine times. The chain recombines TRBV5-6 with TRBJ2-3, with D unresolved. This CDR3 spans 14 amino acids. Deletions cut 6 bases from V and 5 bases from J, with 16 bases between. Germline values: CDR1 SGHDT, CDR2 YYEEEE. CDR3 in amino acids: CASKDLYGLDTQYF. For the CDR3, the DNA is TGTGCCAGCAAAGACCTTTACGGCTTAGATACGCAGTATTTT.

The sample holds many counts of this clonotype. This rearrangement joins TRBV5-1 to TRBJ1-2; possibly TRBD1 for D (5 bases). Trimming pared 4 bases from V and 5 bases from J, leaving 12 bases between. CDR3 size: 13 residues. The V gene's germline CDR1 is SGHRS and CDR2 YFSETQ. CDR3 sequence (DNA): TGCGCCAGCAGCCCGGGGACCTTATATGGCTACACCTTC. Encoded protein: CASSPGTLYGYTF.

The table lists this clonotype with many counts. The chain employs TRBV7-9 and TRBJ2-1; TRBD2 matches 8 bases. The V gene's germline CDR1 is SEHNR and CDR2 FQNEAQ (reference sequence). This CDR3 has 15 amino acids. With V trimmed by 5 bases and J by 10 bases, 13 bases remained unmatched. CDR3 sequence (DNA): TGTGCCAGCAGCCCCAGGGGCGGGGGGTCCCGGGAGCAGTTCTTC. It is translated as CASSPRGGGSREQFF.

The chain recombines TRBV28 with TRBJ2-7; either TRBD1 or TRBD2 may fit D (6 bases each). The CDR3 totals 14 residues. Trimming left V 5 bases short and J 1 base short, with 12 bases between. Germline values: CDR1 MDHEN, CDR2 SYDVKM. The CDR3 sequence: CASSAGHGSYEQYF. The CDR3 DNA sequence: TGTGCCAGCAGTGCGGGACACGGGTCCTACGAGCAGTACTTC.

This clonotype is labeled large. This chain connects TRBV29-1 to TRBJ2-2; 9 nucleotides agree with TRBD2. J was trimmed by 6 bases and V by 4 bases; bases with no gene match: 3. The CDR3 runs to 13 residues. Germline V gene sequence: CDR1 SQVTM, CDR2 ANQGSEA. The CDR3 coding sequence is TGCAGCGTTGGTCGCGGGGGGGCCGGGGAGCTGTTTTTT. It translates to CSVGRGGAGELFF.

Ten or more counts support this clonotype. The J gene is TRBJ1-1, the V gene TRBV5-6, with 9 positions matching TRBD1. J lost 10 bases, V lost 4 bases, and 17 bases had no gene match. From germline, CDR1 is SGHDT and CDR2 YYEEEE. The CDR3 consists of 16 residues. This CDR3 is CASSPWRGTGGAGAFF. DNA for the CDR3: TGTGCCAGCAGCCCGTGGAGGGGTACAGGGGGCGCGGGAGCTTTCTTT.

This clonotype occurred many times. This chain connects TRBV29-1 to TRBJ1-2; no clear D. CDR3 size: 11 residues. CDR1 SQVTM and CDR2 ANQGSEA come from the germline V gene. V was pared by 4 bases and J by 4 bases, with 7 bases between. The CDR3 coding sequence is TGCAGCGTTGGGGCAGCCTATGGCTACACCTTC. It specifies CSVGAAYGYTF. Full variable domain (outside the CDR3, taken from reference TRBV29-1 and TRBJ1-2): SAVISQKPSRDICQRGTSLTIQCQVDSQVTMMFWYRQQPGQSLTLIATANQGSEATYESGFVIDKFPISRPNLTFSTLTVSNMSPEDSSIYLCSVGAAYGYTFGSGTRLTVV.

The chain's CDR3 is CASRDSSLGPLHF. CDR3 DNA sequence: TGTGCCAGTCGGGACAGCTCCTTGGGGCCCCTCCACTTT. J is TRBJ1-6 and V is TRBV2; 7 nucleotides align to TRBD1. Germline CDR1 reads SNHLY; CDR2 reads FYNNEI. With 9 bases clipped from V and 13 bases from J, the junction kept 12 bases outside the gene matches. This CDR3 is built from 13 residues.

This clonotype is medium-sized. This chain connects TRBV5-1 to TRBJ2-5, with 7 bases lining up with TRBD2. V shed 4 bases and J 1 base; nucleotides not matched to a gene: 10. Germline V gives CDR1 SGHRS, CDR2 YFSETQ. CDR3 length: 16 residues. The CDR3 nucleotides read TGCGCCAGCAGCCCTATGGCTAGCGGAGGCCAAGAGACCCAGTACTTC. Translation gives CASSPMASGGQETQYF.

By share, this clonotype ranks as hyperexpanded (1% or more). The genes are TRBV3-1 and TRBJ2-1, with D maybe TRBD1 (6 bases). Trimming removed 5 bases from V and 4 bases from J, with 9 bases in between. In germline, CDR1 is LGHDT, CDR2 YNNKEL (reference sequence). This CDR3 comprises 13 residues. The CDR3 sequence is CASSSTGYNEQFF. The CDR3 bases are TGTGCCAGCAGCTCCACAGGGTACAATGAGCAGTTCTTC.

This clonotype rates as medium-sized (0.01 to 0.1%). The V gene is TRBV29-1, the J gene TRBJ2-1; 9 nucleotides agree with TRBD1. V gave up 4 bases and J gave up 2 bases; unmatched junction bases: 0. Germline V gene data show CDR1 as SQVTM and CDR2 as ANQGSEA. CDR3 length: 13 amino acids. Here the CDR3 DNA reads TGCAGCGTTGGGACAGGGGCCTACAATGAGCAGTTCTTC. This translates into CSVGTGAYNEQFF.

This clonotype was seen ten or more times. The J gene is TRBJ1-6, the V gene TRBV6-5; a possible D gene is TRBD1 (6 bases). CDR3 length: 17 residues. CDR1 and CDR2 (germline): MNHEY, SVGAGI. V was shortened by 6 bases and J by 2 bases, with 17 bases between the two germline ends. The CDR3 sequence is CASSLVQGLTYNSPLHF. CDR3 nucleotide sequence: TGTGCCAGCAGCCTCGTACAGGGACTAACCTATAATTCACCCCTCCACTTT.